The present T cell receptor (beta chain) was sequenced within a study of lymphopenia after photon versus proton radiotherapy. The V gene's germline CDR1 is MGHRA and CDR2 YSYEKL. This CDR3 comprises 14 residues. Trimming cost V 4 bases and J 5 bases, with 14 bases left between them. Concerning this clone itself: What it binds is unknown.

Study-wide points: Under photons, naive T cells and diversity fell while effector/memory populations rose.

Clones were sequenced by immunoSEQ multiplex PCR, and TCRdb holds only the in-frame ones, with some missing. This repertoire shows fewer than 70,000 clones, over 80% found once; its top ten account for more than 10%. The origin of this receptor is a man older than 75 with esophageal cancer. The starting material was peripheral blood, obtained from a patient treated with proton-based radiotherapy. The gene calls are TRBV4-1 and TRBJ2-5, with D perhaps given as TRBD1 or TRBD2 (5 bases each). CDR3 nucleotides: TGCGCCAGCAGCCCACTCGGGACCAGTGAGACCCAGTACTTC. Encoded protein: CASSPLGTSETQYF.